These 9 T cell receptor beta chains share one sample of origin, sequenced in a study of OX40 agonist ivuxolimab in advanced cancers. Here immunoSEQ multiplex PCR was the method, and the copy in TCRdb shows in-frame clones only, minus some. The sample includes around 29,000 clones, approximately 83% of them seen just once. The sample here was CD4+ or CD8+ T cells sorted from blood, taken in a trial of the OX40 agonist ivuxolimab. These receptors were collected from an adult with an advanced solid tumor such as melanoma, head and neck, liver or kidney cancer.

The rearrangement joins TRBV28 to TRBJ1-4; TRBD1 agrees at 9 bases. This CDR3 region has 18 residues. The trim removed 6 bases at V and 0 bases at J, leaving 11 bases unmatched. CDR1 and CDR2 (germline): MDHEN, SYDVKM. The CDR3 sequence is CASRPGTGKRTTNEKLFF. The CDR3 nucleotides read TGTGCCAGCAGGCCTGGGACAGGGAAGAGAACAACTAATGAAAAACTGTTTTTT.

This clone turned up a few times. This CDR3 is CAWSAGWGTDTQYF. The CDR3 DNA reads TGTGCCTGGAGCGCTGGGTGGGGCACAGATACGCAGTATTTT. V usage is TRBV30 and J usage is TRBJ2-3; D remains unclear. CDR3 length equals 14 residues. Germline-derived CDR1 and CDR2 are GTSNPN and SVGIG (reference sequence). V was cut by 3 bases and J by 1 base, with 11 bases left in between. Full variable domain (missing parts from reference TRBV30 and TRBJ2-3): SQTIHQWPATLVQPVGSPLSLECTVEGTSNPNLYWYRQAAGRGLQLLFYSVGIGQISSEVPQNLSASRPQDRQFILSSKKLLLSDSGFYLCAWSAGWGTDTQYFGPGTRLTVL.

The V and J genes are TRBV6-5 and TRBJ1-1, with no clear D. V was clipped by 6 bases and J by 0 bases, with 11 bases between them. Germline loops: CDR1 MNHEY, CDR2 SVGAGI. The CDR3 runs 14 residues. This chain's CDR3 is CASRTYGVNTEAFF. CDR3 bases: TGTGCCAGCAGGACGTACGGGGTGAACACTGAAGCTTTCTTT.

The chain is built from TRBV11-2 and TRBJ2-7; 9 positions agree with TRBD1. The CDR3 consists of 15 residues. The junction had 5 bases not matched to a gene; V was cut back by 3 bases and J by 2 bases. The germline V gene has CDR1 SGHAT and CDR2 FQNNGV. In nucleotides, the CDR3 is TGTGCCAGCAGCTTTTTGGGACAGGGTCCCTACGAGCAGTACTTC. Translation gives CASSFLGQGPYEQYF.

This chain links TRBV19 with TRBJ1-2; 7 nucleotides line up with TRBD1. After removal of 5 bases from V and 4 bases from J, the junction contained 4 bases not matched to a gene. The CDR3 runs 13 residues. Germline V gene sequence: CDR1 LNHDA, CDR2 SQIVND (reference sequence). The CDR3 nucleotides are TGTGCCAGTAGTGTGGGACAGAGCTATGGCTACACCTTC. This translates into CASSVGQSYGYTF. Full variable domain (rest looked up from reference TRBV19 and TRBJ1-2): DGGITQSPKYLFRKEGQNVTLSCEQNLNHDAMYWYRQDPGQGLRLIYYSQIVNDFQKGDIAEGYSVSREKKESFPLTVTSAQKNPTAFYLCASSVGQSYGYTFGSGTRLTVV.

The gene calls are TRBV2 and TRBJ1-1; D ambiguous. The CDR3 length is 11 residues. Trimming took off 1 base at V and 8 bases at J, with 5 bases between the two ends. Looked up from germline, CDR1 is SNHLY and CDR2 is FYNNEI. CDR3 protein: CASSEGLEAFF. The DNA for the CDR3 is TGTGCCAGCAGTGAAGGCCTAGAAGCTTTCTTT.

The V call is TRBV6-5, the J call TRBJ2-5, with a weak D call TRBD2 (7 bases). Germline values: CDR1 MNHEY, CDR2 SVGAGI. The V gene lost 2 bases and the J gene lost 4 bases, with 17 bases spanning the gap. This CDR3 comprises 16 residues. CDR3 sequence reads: CASSYPSNGGLETQYF. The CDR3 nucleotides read TGTGCCAGCAGTTACCCATCCAACGGGGGGCTAGAGACCCAGTACTTC.

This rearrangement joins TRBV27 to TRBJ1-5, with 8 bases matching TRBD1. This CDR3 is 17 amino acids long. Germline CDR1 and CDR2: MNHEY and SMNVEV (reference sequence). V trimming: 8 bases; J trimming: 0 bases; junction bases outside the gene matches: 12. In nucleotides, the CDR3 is TGTGCCAGCGGGACCGGGACAGGCTATTATAGCAATCAGCCCCAGCATTTT. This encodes CASGTGTGYYSNQPQHF.

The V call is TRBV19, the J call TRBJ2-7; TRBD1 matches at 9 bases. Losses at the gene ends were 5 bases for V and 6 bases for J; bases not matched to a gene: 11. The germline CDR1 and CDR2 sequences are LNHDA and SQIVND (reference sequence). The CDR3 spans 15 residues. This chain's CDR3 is CASSLTGGDLSEQYF. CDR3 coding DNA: TGTGCCAGTAGTTTGACAGGGGGGGACCTATCCGAGCAGTACTTC.